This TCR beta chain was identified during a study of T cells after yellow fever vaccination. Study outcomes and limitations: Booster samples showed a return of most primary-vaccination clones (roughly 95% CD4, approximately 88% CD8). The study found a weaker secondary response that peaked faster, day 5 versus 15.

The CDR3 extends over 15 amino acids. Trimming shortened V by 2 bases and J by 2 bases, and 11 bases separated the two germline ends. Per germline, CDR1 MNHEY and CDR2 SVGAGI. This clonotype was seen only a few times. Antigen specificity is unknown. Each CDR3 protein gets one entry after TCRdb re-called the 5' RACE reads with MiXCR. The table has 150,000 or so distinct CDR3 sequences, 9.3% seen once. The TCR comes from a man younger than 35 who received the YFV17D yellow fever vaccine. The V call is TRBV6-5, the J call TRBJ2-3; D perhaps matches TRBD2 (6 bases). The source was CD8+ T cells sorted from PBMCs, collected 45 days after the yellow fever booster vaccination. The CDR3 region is CASSYSRGNTDTQYF. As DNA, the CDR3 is TGTGCCAGCAGTTACAGTCGGGGGAACACAGATACGCAGTATTTT.